A selection of T cell receptor beta chains follows, all from one sample in a study of blood T cell repertoires in COVID-19. Clones were sequenced by immunoSEQ multiplex PCR, and TCRdb holds only the in-frame ones, with some missing. The sample lists fewer than 350,000 clones; 85% were seen once. Sequencing input: PBMCs or T cells enriched from blood (not recorded which). The receptors derive from a woman between 50 and 59 years old who had recovered from COVID-19. Both conserved end residues are part of each CDR3. The D gene is left open where the match is weak. Size is omitted from some rows. Given values are once, few, many or a class for expanded clones.

TRBV11-2	TRBD1	.	TRBJ2-1	CASSLDPGTARYNEQFF	TGTGCCAGCAGCTTAGACCCCGGGACAGCCAGATACAATGAGCAGTTCTTC
TRBV28	TRBD1	.	TRBJ2-7	CASSRQGTDEQYF	TGTGCCAGCAGCCGACAGGGGACGGACGAGCAGTACTTC
TRBV5-1	.	once	TRBJ1-2	CASSLQGGVYGYTF	TGCGCCAGCAGCCTCCAGGGTGGGGTCTATGGCTACACCTTC
TRBV2	.	.	TRBJ1-5	CASSAREGNQPQHF	TGTGCCAGCAGTGCCAGGGAGGGCAATCAGCCCCAGCATTTT
TRBV28	TRBD1	.	TRBJ2-2	CASSLSRDRINTGELFF	TGTGCCAGCAGTCTCTCCCGGGACAGAATTAACACCGGGGAGCTGTTTTTT
TRBV30	.	once	TRBJ1-6	CAWSFVVSPLHF	TGTGCCTGGAGTTTTGTCGTTTCACCCCTCCACTTT
TRBV19	.	.	TRBJ2-5	CASRVSGTQETQYF	TGTGCCAGTAGGGTATCGGGGACTCAAGAGACCCAGTACTTC
TRBV7-8	TRBD1	.	TRBJ2-3	CASSLGTPGQSTDTQYF	TGTGCCAGCAGCTTAGGGACTCCGGGACAGAGCACAGATACGCAGTATTTT
TRBV5-1	TRBD1	.	TRBJ1-2	CASSSGQSAETF	TGCGCCAGCAGCTCGGGACAGTCCGCTGAAACCTTC
TRBV5-5	.	once	TRBJ1-3	CASSLFGGLNTIYF	TGTGCCAGCAGCTTGTTCGGGGGGCTAAACACCATATATTTT
TRBV5-1	TRBD1	.	TRBJ1-2	CASSTRQGAGYGYTF	TGCGCCAGCAGCACGCGACAGGGGGCCGGCTATGGCTACACCTTC
TRBV4-1	.	.	TRBJ2-5	CASSRSGHQETQYF	TGCGCCAGCAGCCGGAGCGGGCACCAAGAGACCCAGTACTTC
TRBV30	.	.	TRBJ1-1	CAWTTRGYNTEAFF	TGTGCCTGGACCACCCGGGGGTATAACACTGAAGCTTTCTTT
TRBV4-3	TRBD2	few	TRBJ2-7	CASSQDPASSGTSYEQYF	TGCGCCAGCAGCCAAGATCCGGCCTCTAGCGGGACTTCCTACGAGCAGTACTTC
TRBV30	TRBD1	once	TRBJ1-2	CARTGTGGGRGYTF	TGTGCCAGAACCGGGACAGGGGGCGGCCGTGGCTACACCTTC
TRBV19	.	once	TRBJ1-6	CASSIAGSPLHF	TGTGCCAGTAGTATCGCGGGTTCACCCCTCCACTTT
TRBV30	TRBD1	.	TRBJ1-5	CAWSQGARGAQPQHF	TGTGCCTGGAGTCAGGGGGCGAGGGGGGCCCAGCCCCAGCATTTT
TRBV28	TRBD1	.	TRBJ1-2	CASSPNTGQGLMWGYTF	TGTGCCAGCAGTCCCAACACGGGACAGGGTCTAATGTGGGGCTACACCTTC
TRBV15	TRBD2	once	TRBJ2-3	CATSRGSGRTTDTQYF	TGTGCCACCAGCAGAGGTAGCGGGAGAACGACAGATACGCAGTATTTT
TRBV6-6	TRBD1	.	TRBJ2-2	CATSIRGQNTGELFF	TGTGCCACCTCCATCAGGGGGCAGAACACCGGGGAGCTGTTTTTT
TRBV7-9	.	.	TRBJ1-6	CASSLFLGGQTASPLHF	TGTGCCAGCAGCTTATTTCTAGGAGGACAGACGGCTTCACCCCTCCACTTT
TRBV19	.	.	TRBJ2-5	CASSIGSSGAGETQYF	TGTGCCAGTAGTATAGGAAGTTCCGGAGCCGGGGAGACCCAGTACTTC
TRBV5-6	.	.	TRBJ1-4	CASSVSPVAFNEKLFF	TGTGCCAGCAGCGTGTCCCCGGTTGCCTTTAATGAAAAACTGTTTTTT
TRBV19	.	.	TRBJ1-4	CASSMGNRVNEKLFF	TGTGCCAGTAGTATGGGGAACAGGGTAAACGAAAAACTGTTTTTT
TRBV7-9	TRBD2	.	TRBJ2-5	CASSTGLAGGPETQYF	TGTGCCAGCAGCACGGGACTAGCGGGGGGGCCCGAGACCCAGTACTTC
TRBV6-6	.	.	TRBJ2-7	CASTVGQYSYEQYF	TGTGCCAGCACCGTCGGACAGTATTCCTACGAGCAGTACTTC
TRBV6-6	TRBD1	once	TRBJ1-2	CASSADRDYGYTF	TGTGCCAGCAGTGCCGACAGGGACTATGGCTACACCTTC
TRBV6-5	.	once	TRBJ1-1	CASNSQGSWAEAFF	TGTGCCAGCAATTCGCAGGGGAGTTGGGCTGAAGCTTTCTTT
TRBV19	.	once	TRBJ1-6	CASRERYRSPLHF	TGTGCCAGTAGAGAGAGGTACCGTTCACCCCTCCACTTT
TRBV9	TRBD2	.	TRBJ2-1	CASSVVGLASNEQFF	TGTGCCAGCAGCGTAGTGGGACTAGCGAGCAATGAGCAGTTCTTC
TRBV6-5	.	.	TRBJ2-1	CASSYSMRSNEQFF	TGTGCCAGCAGTTACTCTATGCGGAGCAATGAGCAGTTCTTC
TRBV7-9	TRBD2	.	TRBJ2-7	CASSLMGGPIYEQYF	TGTGCCAGCAGCTTAATGGGAGGGCCGATCTACGAGCAGTACTTC
TRBV7-9	TRBD1	once	TRBJ1-2	CASSFNRGFGYTF	TGTGCCAGCAGCTTCAACAGGGGGTTTGGCTACACCTTC
TRBV7-9	.	.	TRBJ1-4	CASGRENEKLFF	TGTGCCAGCGGACGGGAGAATGAAAAACTGTTTTTT
TRBV5-1	.	.	TRBJ2-6	CASSSQGGINSGANVLTF	TGCGCCAGCAGCTCCCAAGGGGGAATCAACTCTGGGGCCAACGTCCTGACTTTC
TRBV10-3	TRBD1	.	TRBJ1-3	CAISEVQGLGNTIYF	TGTGCCATCAGTGAGGTACAGGGGTTGGGAAACACCATATATTTT
TRBV12-5	TRBD2	.	TRBJ2-1	CASGTGLAGNNEQFF	TGTGCTAGTGGAACTGGACTAGCGGGGAACAATGAGCAGTTCTTC
TRBV3-1/TRBV3-2	.	.	TRBJ1-2	CASSQGAGAVNGYTF	TGTGCCAGCAGCCAAGGCGCTGGGGCAGTCAATGGCTACACCTTC
TRBV7-2	.	.	TRBJ2-1	CASSLALGGAGYNEQFF	TGTGCCAGCAGCTTGGCCCTCGGGGGAGCGGGCTACAATGAGCAGTTCTTC
TRBV4-1	.	.	TRBJ2-5	CASSQPGGPEVETQYF	TGCGCCAGCAGCCAACCGGGTGGGCCGGAGGTAGAGACCCAGTACTTC
TRBV5-1	TRBD1	.	TRBJ2-1	CASSVPGQGVAEQFF	TGCGCCAGCAGCGTTCCGGGACAGGGGGTTGCTGAGCAGTTCTTC
TRBV19	TRBD1	few	TRBJ1-2	CASNPPTGLVGYTF	TGTGCCAGTAACCCACCGACAGGGTTAGTTGGCTACACCTTC
TRBV15	TRBD1	.	TRBJ2-7	CATSRDRDRGYEQYF	TGTGCCACCAGCAGAGATCGCGACAGGGGTTACGAGCAGTACTTC